This T cell receptor beta chain was sequenced in a study of T cells in Graves' hyperthyroidism and ophthalmopathy. Clinical symptoms, serum thyroxine and TRAb, thyroid ultrasound and orbital computed tomography were used for the diagnoses. TCR beta CDR3 regions were amplified from RNA. First-round RT-PCR targeting the TCR CDR3 was performed with the HTBI primer set. TCRdb re-called the multiplex PCR reads through MiXCR, storing one row per CDR3 protein. Of roughly 500,000 distinct CDR3 sequences listed, about 46% were seen once; the top ten hold around 44%. This CDR3 has 14 amino acids. V lost 3 bases and J 3 bases, leaving 8 bases between the germline ends. Looked up from germline, CDR1 is SGHTA and CDR2 is FQGNSA. Study observations and caveats: Blood shared most expanded thyroid clonotypes above 0.001. The authors' 13 V-J model separated ophthalmopathy from stable hyperthyroidism. The model made its ophthalmopathy prediction, and onset followed a median about 5.9 months later.

This clonotype appeared many times. Its antigen remains unidentified. This chain joins TRBV7-2 and TRBJ2-2; the D is unclear. The sample consisted of peripheral blood or thyroid tissue (not recorded which). The receptor comes from an adult woman with Graves' disease, either hyperthyroidism or ophthalmopathy (not recorded which). CDR3 sequence (DNA): TGTGCCAGCAGCTTGGCGGTTCACACCGGGGAGCTGTTTTTT. Amino acids: CASSLAVHTGELFF.